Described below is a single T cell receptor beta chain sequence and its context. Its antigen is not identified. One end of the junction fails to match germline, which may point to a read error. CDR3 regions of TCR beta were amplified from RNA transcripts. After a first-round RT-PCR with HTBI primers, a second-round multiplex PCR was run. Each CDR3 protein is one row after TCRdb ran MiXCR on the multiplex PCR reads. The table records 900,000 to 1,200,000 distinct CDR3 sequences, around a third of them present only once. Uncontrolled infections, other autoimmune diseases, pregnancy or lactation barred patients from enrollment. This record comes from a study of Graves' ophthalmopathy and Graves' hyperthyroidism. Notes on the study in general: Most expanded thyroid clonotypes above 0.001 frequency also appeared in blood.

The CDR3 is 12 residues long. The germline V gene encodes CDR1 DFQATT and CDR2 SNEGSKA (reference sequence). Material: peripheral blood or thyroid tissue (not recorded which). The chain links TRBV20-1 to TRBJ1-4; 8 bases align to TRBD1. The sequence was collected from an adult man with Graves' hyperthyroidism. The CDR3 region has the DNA TGTGGAATTCGGACAGGGACTGAAAAACTGTTTTTT. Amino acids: CGIRTGTEKLFF.